The 24 T cell receptor beta chains below all came from one sample that was sequenced in a study of T cells in Graves' hyperthyroidism and ophthalmopathy. Amplification of TCR beta CDR3 regions was performed using RNA transcripts as template. With the HTBI primer set, the TCR CDR3 went through a first round of RT-PCR. TCRdb reanalysed the multiplex PCR reads using MiXCR and keeps one entry per CDR3 protein. This sample yields over 700,000 distinct CDR3 sequences, of which 38% are seen a single time; about 9% belongs to the top ten. The sequenced sample was blood. These TCRs come from a man aged 18 to 30 with Graves' hyperthyroidism.

This clonotype has a handful of counts. V is TRBV5-4 and J is TRBJ1-6, with 10 bases identical to TRBD1. J gave up 10 bases and V 4 bases, and 8 bases lay outside the gene matches. Per the germline V gene, CDR1 is SGHNT and CDR2 is YYREEE (reference sequence). The length of the CDR3 is 15 residues. CDR3 region: CASSLAGTGESPLHF. CDR3 coding DNA: TGTGCCAGCAGCCTAGCCGGGACAGGGGAATCACCCCTCCACTTT.

CDR3 in DNA: TGTGCCAGCAGAGCCGGGGGGGGCCCTCCCTACGAGCAGTACTTC. Amino acids: CASRAGGGPPYEQYF. The chain has TRBV12-3 or TRBV12-4 and TRBJ2-7; 8 bases line up with TRBD2. Trimming removed 6 bases from V and 2 bases from J; junction bases left unmatched: 9. This CDR3 has 15 residues.

The chain combines TRBV2 with TRBJ1-1; 10 positions agree with TRBD1. V lost 4 bases and J lost 0; bases outside the gene matches: 11. The CDR3 extends over 18 amino acids. Germline V gene sequence: CDR1 SNHLY, CDR2 FYNNEI. The CDR3 reads CASSGRWDRGTMNTEAFF. CDR3 in DNA: TGTGCCAGCAGTGGACGCTGGGACAGGGGAACCATGAACACTGAAGCTTTCTTT.

The V gene is TRBV2, the J gene TRBJ1-1, with TRBD1 as a possible D gene (5 bases). V lost 3 bases to trimming and J lost 7 bases, with 12 bases between them. CDR3 length equals 13 residues. Per the germline V gene, CDR1 is SNHLY and CDR2 is FYNNEI. As DNA, the CDR3 is TGTGCCAGCAGTGACACAGGTTCCGGTGAAGCTTTCTTT. It is translated as CASSDTGSGEAFF.

The chain joins TRBV9 to TRBJ1-5; D possibly corresponds to TRBD1 (6 bases). CDR1 and CDR2 from the germline V gene are SGDLS and YYNGEE. V lost 0 bases to trimming and J lost 11 bases, with 18 bases between them. CDR3 length: 15 residues. The CDR3 DNA follows: TGTGCCAGCAGCGTAGGGGACACGGATGTTGAGACCCAGCATTTT. Protein sequence: CASSVGDTDVETQHF.

This chain uses TRBV9 with TRBJ2-2; weak D call: TRBD2 (5 bases). Trimming removed 4 bases from V and 1 base from J, with 14 bases in between. CDR1 and CDR2 from the germline V gene are SGDLS and YYNGEE. The CDR3 has 16 residues. Here the CDR3 reads CASSPVQRLNTGELFF. CDR3 DNA: TGTGCCAGCAGCCCGGTACAGCGGCTGAACACCGGGGAGCTGTTTTTT.

The J gene is TRBJ2-5, the V gene TRBV4-1; 8 nucleotides align to TRBD2. J gave up 5 bases and V 4 bases, and 15 bases lay outside the gene matches. Per germline, CDR1 MGHRA and CDR2 YSYEKL. This CDR3 spans 17 amino acids. The CDR3 loop reads CASSLNRGRTVEETQYF. The CDR3 DNA sequence: TGCGCCAGCAGCCTCAATCGCGGGAGGACGGTGGAGGAGACCCAGTACTTC.

This clonotype was counted many times. This chain links TRBV20-1 with TRBJ1-1; no reliable D call. This CDR3 has 13 residues. V was pared by 5 bases and J by 5 bases, with 15 bases between. From germline, CDR1 is DFQATT and CDR2 SNEGSKA (reference sequence). CDR3 amino acids: CSARDLRDTEAFF. The CDR3 DNA follows: TGCAGTGCTCGCGACTTACGGGATACTGAAGCTTTCTTT.

This clonotype was observed a handful of times. This chain links TRBV7-2 with TRBJ2-5; 16 bases line up with TRBD2. The ends lost 5 bases at V and 5 bases at J; junction bases unmatched: 8. Germline V gene data show CDR1 as SGHTA and CDR2 as FQGNSA. The CDR3 contains 17 residues. In nucleotides, the CDR3 is TGTGCCAGCAGCCCGGGACTAGCGGGAGGGCCCGGGGAGACCCAGTACTTC. Protein: CASSPGLAGGPGETQYF.

In its sample, this clonotype was seen many times. The chain recombines TRBV10-3 with TRBJ2-2; TRBD2 might be the D (6 bases). V was clipped by 8 bases and J by 4 bases, with 14 bases between them. CDR3 length equals 14 residues. CDR1 and CDR2 (germline): ENHRY, SYGVKD. CDR3 sequence (DNA): TGTGCCATCGGCGCGGGGTCGGGCACCGGGGAGCTGTTTTTT. It codes for CAIGAGSGTGELFF.

Worth noting for this clonotype: The junction does not match germline at one end; this may be a read error. The genes are TRBV12-3 or TRBV12-4 and TRBJ2-7; D uncertain. The CDR3 runs to 13 residues. The DNA of the CDR3 is TGTGCCGGCAGCTGGGCTCGGACCTACGAGCAGTACTTC. Translated: CAGSWARTYEQYF.

CDR3 loop: CAIRSQGGGNYGYTF. The CDR3 region has the DNA TGTGCCATCAGATCACAAGGAGGCGGAAACTATGGCTACACCTTC. V usage is TRBV10-3 and J usage is TRBJ1-2; D not resolved. V shed 6 bases and J shed 2 bases, with 16 bases lying between them. Germline CDR1 reads ENHRY; CDR2 reads SYGVKD. The CDR3 spans 15 residues.

The table lists this clonotype with a few counts. The genes are TRBV7-3 and TRBJ2-2; possibly TRBD1 for D (6 bases). This CDR3 spans 16 amino acids. With 3 bases removed from V and 0 bases from J, the gap between germline ends came to 11 bases. The germline V gene has CDR1 SGHTA and CDR2 FQGTGA. CDR3 DNA sequence: TGTGCCAGCAGCTTGAACAGGGCCTCGAACACCGGGGAGCTGTTTTTT. Translating gives CASSLNRASNTGELFF.

This clonotype occurred many times. V is TRBV9 and J is TRBJ1-3; D not resolved. The ends were cut back, 5 bases at V and 4 bases at J, with 4 bases in the middle. Germline V gene lookup returns CDR1 SGDLS and CDR2 YYNGEE. The CDR3 extends over 11 amino acids. CDR3 protein: CASRGGNTIYF. The CDR3 DNA is TGTGCCAGCAGGGGAGGAAACACCATATATTTT.

As for this clonotype: A junction end diverges from the germline sequence, so it may reflect a read error. The rearrangement uses TRBV11-1 and TRBJ1-4; 9 nucleotides agree with TRBD1. The CDR3 loop spans 17 amino acids. Germline V gene sequence: CDR1 SGHAT, CDR2 FQDESV (reference sequence). CDR3 amino acids: CASSLVGQGLENEKLLF. In DNA form, the CDR3 reads TGTGCCAGCAGCTTAGTGGGACAGGGATTGGAAAATGAAAAACTGCTTTTT.

The gene calls are TRBV12-3 or TRBV12-4 and TRBJ1-3; the D gene is possibly TRBD1 (5 bases). The V end was cut by 1 base, the J end by 4 bases, with 11 bases between. The CDR3 length is 15 residues. CDR3 sequence reads: CASSLDGRAGNTIYF. DNA for the CDR3: TGTGCCAGCAGTTTAGATGGCAGGGCAGGAAACACCATATATTTT.

This clonotype was detected a few times. This chain links TRBV27 with TRBJ1-6, with a tentative D call TRBD1 (5 bases). This CDR3 contains 14 residues. The germline V and J ends were trimmed by 5 bases and 5 bases, with 10 bases remaining between them. The germline gives CDR1 MNHEY, CDR2 SMNVEV (reference sequence). This CDR3 reads CASSLGVHNSPLHF. The CDR3 DNA sequence: TGTGCCAGCAGTCTGGGGGTCCATAATTCACCCCTCCACTTT.

J is TRBJ2-2 and V is TRBV19, with D possibly being TRBD1 (6 bases). Germline CDR1 is LNHDA and CDR2 is SQIVND (reference sequence). V was shortened by 6 bases and J by 6 bases, with 17 bases between the two germline ends. The CDR3 spans 15 residues. The CDR3 bases are TGTGCCAGTAGGCGACAGGTCGTTAGCGCCGGGGAGCTGTTTTTT. It specifies CASRRQVVSAGELFF.

The table lists this clonotype with a few counts. CDR3 loop: CASSQAYRAYTEAFF. CDR3 in DNA: TGCGCCAGCAGCCAAGCATACAGGGCTTACACTGAAGCTTTCTTT. The V call is TRBV5-1, the J call TRBJ1-1; a possible D gene is TRBD1 (6 bases). This CDR3 spans 15 amino acids. The V end was cut by 4 bases, the J end by 3 bases, with 16 bases between. The germline V gene encodes CDR1 SGHRS and CDR2 YFSETQ.

Concerning this clonotype itself: A clone one base away is much larger, so this may be a read error. The rearrangement uses TRBV2 and TRBJ2-5; the D gene is possibly TRBD1 (5 bases). The CDR3 covers 15 residues. Germline CDR1 reads SNHLY; CDR2 reads FYNNEI. V lost 1 base, J lost 4 bases, and 13 bases lay in between. CDR3 DNA sequence: TGTGCCAGCAGTGAAGGAATGTCAGGGCCAGAGACCCAGTACTTC. This encodes CASSEGMSGPETQYF.

The V call is TRBV29-1, the J call TRBJ1-5; D call uncertain. Germline loops: CDR1 SQVTM, CDR2 ANQGSEA. This CDR3 is 11 amino acids long. Trimming stripped 7 bases from V and 6 bases from J, with 10 bases between. The CDR3 here is CSAGVGQPQHF. For the CDR3, the DNA is TGCAGCGCCGGGGTGGGTCAGCCCCAGCATTTT.

The table lists this clonotype with many counts. The chain carries TRBV5-8 and TRBJ1-6; 10 bases fit TRBD1. The germline CDR1 and CDR2 sequences are SGHTS and YDEGEE. This CDR3 has 14 amino acids. The junction had 4 bases not matched to a gene; V was cut back by 4 bases and J by 9 bases. The CDR3 region has the DNA TGTGCCAGCAGCGGGGGACAGGGGAGTTCACCCCTCCACTTT. Its protein is CASSGGQGSSPLHF.

The gene calls are TRBV9 and TRBJ2-5, with TRBD1 matching 7 bases. The CDR3 has 16 residues. V shed 0 bases and J 3 bases; nucleotides not matched to a gene: 8. Per the germline V gene, CDR1 is SGDLS and CDR2 is YYNGEE. The CDR3 protein is CASSVAPSRGKETQYF. Here the CDR3 DNA reads TGTGCCAGCAGCGTAGCCCCTTCCAGGGGGAAAGAGACCCAGTACTTC.

This chain connects TRBV7-9 to TRBJ2-7; no firm D call. The CDR3 extends over 15 amino acids. Germline V gene data show CDR1 as SEHNR and CDR2 as FQNEAQ (reference sequence). V shed 5 bases and J shed 1 base, with 15 bases lying between them. The chain's CDR3 is CASSPHGETSYEQYF. For the CDR3, the DNA is TGTGCCAGCAGCCCACACGGCGAAACTTCCTACGAGCAGTACTTC. The variable domain in full, with the rest retrieved from reference TRBV7-9 and TRBJ2-7, is DTGVSQNPRHKITKRGQNVTFRCDPISEHNRLYWYRQTLGQGPEFLTYFQNEAQLEKSRLLSDRFSAERPKGSFSTLEIQRTEQGDSAMYLCASSPHGETSYEQYFGPGTRLTVT.